The 3 T cell receptor beta chains reported below all come from one sample, sequenced in a study of T cell repertoires in cytomegalovirus infection. Using its own MiXCR run on the reads, TCRdb lists one record per CDR3 protein. Of about 530,000 distinct CDR3 sequences listed, around a quarter were seen once; the top ten hold over 10%. The sequencing sample was made of PBMCs. All receptors derive from a human donor in good health (CMV status not recorded). Some clones in this sample may be carry-over from other donors' samples.

This clonotype showed up just a few times. The CDR3 DNA reads TGTGCCAGCTCACAAAGTAGCGGGAGGGGCGCTGAGCAGTTCTTC. Translating it yields CASSQSSGRGAEQFF. The chain recombines TRBV18 with TRBJ2-1, with TRBD2 matching over 11 bases. Germline CDR1 reads KGHSH; CDR2 reads LQKENI. The CDR3 runs 15 residues. Trimming removed 4 bases from V and 9 bases from J; junction bases left unmatched: 8.

The sample holds a few counts of this clonotype. The chain is built from TRBV7-9 and TRBJ2-5; 9 bases agree with TRBD1. This CDR3 comprises 16 residues. The J segment lost 1 base and the V segment lost 3 bases, leaving 6 bases of the junction unmatched. Looked up from germline, CDR1 is SEHNR and CDR2 is FQNEAQ (reference sequence). The CDR3 DNA is TGTGCCAGCAGCTTCGGGACAGGGCCAGTCCAAGAGACCCAGTACTTC. Translating it yields CASSFGTGPVQETQYF.

The chain recombines TRBV20-1 with TRBJ1-2; 8 bases align to TRBD1. After removal of 6 bases from V and 2 bases from J, the junction contained 5 bases not matched to a gene. This CDR3 spans 13 amino acids. The germline V gene encodes CDR1 DFQATT and CDR2 SNEGSKA (reference sequence). DNA for the CDR3: TGCAGTGCAACCCGACAGGGGAACTATGGCTACACCTTC. Translated, it gives CSATRQGNYGYTF.